In its sample, the clone carrying this T cell receptor beta chain was seen a few times. No antigen is known for it. The data originate from a study of beta chain features in type 1 diabetes. Study-level points and caveats: All four CD4+ subsets of Type 1 diabetes patients contained TCRB CDR3s that were moderately but significantly shorter.

Germline V gene sequence: CDR1 SNHLY, CDR2 FYNNEI. Trimming pared 4 bases from V and 8 bases from J, leaving 8 bases between. This CDR3 comprises 12 residues. Of the isolated RNA, all was reverse transcribed, and so the sequenced material was expressed TCRB transcripts. The data were produced by immunoSEQ multiplex PCR, yet TCRdb's version contains in-frame clones alone and is incomplete. The repertoire includes 600,000 to 700,000 clones, 10% to 15% of them detected once, and 0.022% sits in the top ten. The receptor was isolated from a man between 18 and 35 years old with type 1 diabetes. The V call is TRBV2, the J call TRBJ1-4; no clear D gene. The sequenced sample consisted of naive CD4+ T cells from blood. CDR3 in DNA: TGTGCCAGCAGTGGGACGTCAGAAAAACTGTTTTTT. It translates to CASSGTSEKLFF. The full variable domain, completed using reference TRBV2 and TRBJ1-4, is EPEVTQTPSHQVTQMGQEVILRCVPISNHLYFYWYRQILGQKVEFLVSFYNNEISEKSEIFDDQFSVERPDGSNFTLKIRSTKLEDSAMYFCASSGTSEKLFFGSGTQLSVL.